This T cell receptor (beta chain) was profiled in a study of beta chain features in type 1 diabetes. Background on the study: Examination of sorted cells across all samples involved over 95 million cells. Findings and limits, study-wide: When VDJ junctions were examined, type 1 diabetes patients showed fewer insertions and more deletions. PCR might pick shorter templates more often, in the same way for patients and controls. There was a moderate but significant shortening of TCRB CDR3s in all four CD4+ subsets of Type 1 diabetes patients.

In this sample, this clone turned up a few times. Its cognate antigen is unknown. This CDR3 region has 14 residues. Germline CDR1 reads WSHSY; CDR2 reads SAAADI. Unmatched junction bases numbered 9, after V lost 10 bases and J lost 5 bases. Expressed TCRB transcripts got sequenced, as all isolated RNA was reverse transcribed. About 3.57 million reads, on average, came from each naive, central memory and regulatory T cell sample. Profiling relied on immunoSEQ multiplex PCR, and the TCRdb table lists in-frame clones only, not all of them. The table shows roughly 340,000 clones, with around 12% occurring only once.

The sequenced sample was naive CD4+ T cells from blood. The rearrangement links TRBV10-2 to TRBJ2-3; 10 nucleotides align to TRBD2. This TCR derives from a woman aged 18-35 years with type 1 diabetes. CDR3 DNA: TGCGCCATCGGGCTAGCGGGGGCCAGAGATACGCAGTATTTT. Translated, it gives CAIGLAGARDTQYF.